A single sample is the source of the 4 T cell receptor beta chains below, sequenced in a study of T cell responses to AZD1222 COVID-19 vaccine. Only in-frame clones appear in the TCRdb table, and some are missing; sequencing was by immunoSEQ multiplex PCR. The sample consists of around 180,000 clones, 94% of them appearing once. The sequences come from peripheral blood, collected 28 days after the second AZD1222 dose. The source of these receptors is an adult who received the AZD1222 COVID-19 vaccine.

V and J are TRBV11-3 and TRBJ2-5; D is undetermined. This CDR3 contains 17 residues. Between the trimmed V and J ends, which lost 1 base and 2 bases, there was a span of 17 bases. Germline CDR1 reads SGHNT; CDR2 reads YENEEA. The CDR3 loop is CASSLVRFGKWQETQYF. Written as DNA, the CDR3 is TGTGCCAGCAGCTTAGTACGATTTGGGAAATGGCAAGAGACCCAGTACTTC.

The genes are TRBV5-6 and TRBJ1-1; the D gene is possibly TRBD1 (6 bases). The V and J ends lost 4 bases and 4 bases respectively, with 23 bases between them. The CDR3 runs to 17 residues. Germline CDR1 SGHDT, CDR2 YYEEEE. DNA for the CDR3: TGTGCCAGCAGCATCCAAATGGGGGGCCGGGGCGGCACTGAAGCTTTCTTT. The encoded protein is CASSIQMGGRGGTEAFF. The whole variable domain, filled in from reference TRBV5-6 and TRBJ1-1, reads DAGVTQSPTHLIKTRGQQVTLRCSPKSGHDTVSWYQQALGQGPQFIFQYYEEEERQRGNFPDRFSGHQFPNYSSELNVNALLLGDSALYLCASSIQMGGRGGTEAFFGQGTRLTVV.

CDR3 coding DNA: TGTGCCAGCAGCTTTCCGGGACAGCAAGAGACCCAGTACTTC. Protein sequence: CASSFPGQQETQYF. The rearrangement joins TRBV5-5 to TRBJ2-5; TRBD1 matches 7 bases. CDR1 and CDR2 from the germline V gene are SGHKS and YYEKEE (reference sequence). V gave up 2 bases and J gave up 2 bases; unmatched junction bases: 3. The CDR3 length is 14 residues. The full variable domain, its missing parts supplied by reference TRBV5-5 and TRBJ2-5, is DAGVTQSPTHLIKTRGQQVTLRCSPISGHKSVSWYQQVLGQGPQFIFQYYEKEERGRGNFPDRFSARQFPNYSSELNVNALLLGDSALYLCASSFPGQQETQYFGPGTRLLVL.

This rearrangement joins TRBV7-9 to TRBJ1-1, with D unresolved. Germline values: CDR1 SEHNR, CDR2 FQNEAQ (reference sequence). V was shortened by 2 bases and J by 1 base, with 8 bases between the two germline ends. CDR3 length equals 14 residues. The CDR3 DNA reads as TGTGCCAGCAGCTTACCGTTGGGGAACACTGAAGCTTTCTTT. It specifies CASSLPLGNTEAFF.